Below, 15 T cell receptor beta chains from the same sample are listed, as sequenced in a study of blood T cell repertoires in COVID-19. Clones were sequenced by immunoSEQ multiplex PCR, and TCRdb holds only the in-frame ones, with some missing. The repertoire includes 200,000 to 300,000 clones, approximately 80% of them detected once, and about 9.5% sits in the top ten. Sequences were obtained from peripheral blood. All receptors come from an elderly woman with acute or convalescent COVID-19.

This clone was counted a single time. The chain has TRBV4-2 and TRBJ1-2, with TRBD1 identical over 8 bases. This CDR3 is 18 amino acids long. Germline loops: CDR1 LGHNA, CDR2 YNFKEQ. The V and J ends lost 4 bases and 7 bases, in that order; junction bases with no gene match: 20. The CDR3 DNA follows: TGTGCCAGCAGCCGCCTAGGACAGGGCCCAACAGGAAAGGGTGGCTACACCTTC. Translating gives CASSRLGQGPTGKGGYTF.

The CDR3 DNA follows: TGTGCCAGCAGCCGAAGCGGGGGGGCAGAGACCCAGTACTTC. As protein: CASSRSGGAETQYF. This chain connects TRBV3-1 (or the pseudogene TRBV3-2) to TRBJ2-5; 10 bases fit TRBD2. The CDR3 contains 14 residues. CDR1 is LGHDT, CDR2 YNNKEL, per germline (reference sequence). Trimming cost V 4 bases and J 4 bases; bases outside gene matches: 3.

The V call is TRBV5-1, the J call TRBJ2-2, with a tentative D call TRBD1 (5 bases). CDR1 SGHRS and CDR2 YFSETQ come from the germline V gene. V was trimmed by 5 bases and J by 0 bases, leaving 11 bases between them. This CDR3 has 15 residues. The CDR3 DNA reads TGCGCCAGCAGAACGACAGTTTCGAACACCGGGGAGCTGTTTTTT. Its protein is CASRTTVSNTGELFF. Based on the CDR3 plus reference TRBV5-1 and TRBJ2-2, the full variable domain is KAGVTQTPRYLIKTRGQQVTLSCSPISGHRSVSWYQQTPGQGLQFLFEYFSETQRNKGNFPGRFSGRQFSNSRSEMNVSTLELGDSALYLCASRTTVSNTGELFFGEGSRLTVL.

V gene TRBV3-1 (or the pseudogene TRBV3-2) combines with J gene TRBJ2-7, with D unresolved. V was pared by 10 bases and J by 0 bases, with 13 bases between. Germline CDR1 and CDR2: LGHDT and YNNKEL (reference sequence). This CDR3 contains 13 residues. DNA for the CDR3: TGTGCCACCTCGTGGAGCGTCTCCTACGAGCAGTACTTC. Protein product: CATSWSVSYEQYF.

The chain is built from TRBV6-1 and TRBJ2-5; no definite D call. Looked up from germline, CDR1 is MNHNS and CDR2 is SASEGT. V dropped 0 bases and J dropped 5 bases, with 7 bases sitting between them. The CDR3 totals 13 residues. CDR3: CASSEALRETQYF. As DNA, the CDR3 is TGTGCCAGCAGTGAAGCGCTTCGGGAGACCCAGTACTTC.

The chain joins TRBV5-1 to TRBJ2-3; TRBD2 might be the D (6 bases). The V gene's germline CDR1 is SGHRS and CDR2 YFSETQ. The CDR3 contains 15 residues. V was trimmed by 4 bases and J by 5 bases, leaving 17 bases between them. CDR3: CASSPAGPRGDTQYF. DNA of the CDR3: TGCGCCAGCAGCCCCGCCGGGCCGCGGGGAGATACGCAGTATTTT. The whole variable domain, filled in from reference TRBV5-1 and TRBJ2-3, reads KAGVTQTPRYLIKTRGQQVTLSCSPISGHRSVSWYQQTPGQGLQFLFEYFSETQRNKGNFPGRFSGRQFSNSRSEMNVSTLELGDSALYLCASSPAGPRGDTQYFGPGTRLTVL.

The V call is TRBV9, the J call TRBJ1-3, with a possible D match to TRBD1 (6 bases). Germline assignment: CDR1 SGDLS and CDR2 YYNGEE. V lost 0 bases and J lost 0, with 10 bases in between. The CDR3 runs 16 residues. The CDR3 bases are TGTGCCAGCAGCGTAGGAGACAGGAACTCTGGAAACACCATATATTTT. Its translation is CASSVGDRNSGNTIYF.

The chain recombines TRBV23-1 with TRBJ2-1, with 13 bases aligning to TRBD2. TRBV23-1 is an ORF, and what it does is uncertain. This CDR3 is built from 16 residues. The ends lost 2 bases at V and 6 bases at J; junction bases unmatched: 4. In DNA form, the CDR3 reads TGCGCCAGCAGTCAAGGACTAGCGGGGGACCCCAATGAGCAGTTCTTC. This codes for CASSQGLAGDPNEQFF.

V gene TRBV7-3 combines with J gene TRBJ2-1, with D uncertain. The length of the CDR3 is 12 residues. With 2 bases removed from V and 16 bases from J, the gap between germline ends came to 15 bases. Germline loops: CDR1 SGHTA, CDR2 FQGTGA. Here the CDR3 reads CASSLLSSPIFF. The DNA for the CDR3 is TGTGCCAGCAGCTTACTCTCGAGTCCCATCTTCTTC.

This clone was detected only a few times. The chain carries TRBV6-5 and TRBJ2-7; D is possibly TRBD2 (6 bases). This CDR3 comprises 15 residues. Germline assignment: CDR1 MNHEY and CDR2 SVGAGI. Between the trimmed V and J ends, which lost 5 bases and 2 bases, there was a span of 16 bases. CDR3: CASSRFKEGPYEQYF. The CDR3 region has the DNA TGTGCCAGCAGTCGGTTTAAGGAGGGTCCCTACGAGCAGTACTTC.

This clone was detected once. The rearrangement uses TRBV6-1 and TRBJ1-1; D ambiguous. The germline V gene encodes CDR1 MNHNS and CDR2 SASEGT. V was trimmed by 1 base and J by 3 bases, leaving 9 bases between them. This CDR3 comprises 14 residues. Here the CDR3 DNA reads TGTGCCAGCAGTGAAGTGGCCTCCCACACTGAAGCTTTCTTT. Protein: CASSEVASHTEAFF.

DNA for the CDR3: TGCGCCAGCAGCCCAACGGGGGTTGGGGAGACCCAGTACTTC. Translation gives CASSPTGVGETQYF. The rearrangement links TRBV4-1 to TRBJ2-5; the D gene is possibly TRBD2 (6 bases). The CDR3 consists of 14 residues. The V and J ends lost 4 bases and 5 bases respectively, with 14 bases between them. Germline V CDR1 and CDR2: MGHRA, YSYEKL.

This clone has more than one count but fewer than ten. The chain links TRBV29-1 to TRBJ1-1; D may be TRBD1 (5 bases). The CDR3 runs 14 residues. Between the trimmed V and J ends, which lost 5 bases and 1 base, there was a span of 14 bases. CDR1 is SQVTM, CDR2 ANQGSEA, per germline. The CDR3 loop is CSVPRQSTNTEAFF. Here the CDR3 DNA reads TGCAGCGTTCCTCGACAGAGTACGAACACTGAAGCTTTCTTT.

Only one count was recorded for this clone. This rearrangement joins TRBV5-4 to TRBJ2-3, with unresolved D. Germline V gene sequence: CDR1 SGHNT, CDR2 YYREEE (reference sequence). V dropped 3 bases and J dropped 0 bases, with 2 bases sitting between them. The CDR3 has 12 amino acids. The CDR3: CASSSSTDTQYF. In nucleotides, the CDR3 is TGTGCCAGCAGCTCTAGCACAGATACGCAGTATTTT.

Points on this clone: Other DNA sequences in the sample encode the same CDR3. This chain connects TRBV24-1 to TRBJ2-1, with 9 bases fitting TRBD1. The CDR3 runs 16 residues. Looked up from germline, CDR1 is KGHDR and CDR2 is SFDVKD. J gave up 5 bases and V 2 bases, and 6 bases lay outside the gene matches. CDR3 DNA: TGTGCCACCAGTGATTCCGGGACAGGGTCCCACAATGAGCAGTTCTTC. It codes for CATSDSGTGSHNEQFF.